This T cell receptor beta chain emerged from a study of glioma-infiltrating T cells. Points from the study as a whole: Very few CDR3 sequences were shared between tissue and blood. Gliomas, especially low-grade, showed above-expected tissue-blood divergence; non-neoplastic patients showed below.

The iRepertoire nested amplicon-rescue multiplex PCR amplified TCR alpha and beta CDR3s from RNA. TCRdb analysed the multiplex PCR reads with MiXCR anew, one entry per CDR3 protein. Of around 140,000 distinct CDR3 sequences in the sample, 35% to 50% were seen once. Points on this clonotype: Its antigen is currently unknown.

This CDR3 comprises 17 residues. CDR1 is MNHEY, CDR2 SVGEGT, per germline. Germline trimming cut 4 bases from V and 8 bases from J; bases unmatched to any gene: 14. The sequenced sample was glioma tissue, nonneoplastic brain tissue, or PBMCs (not recorded which). This chain uses TRBV6-2 or TRBV6-3 with TRBJ2-1; 10 nucleotides agree with TRBD2. The TCR originated in a human donor with low-grade glioma or glioblastoma, undergoing nonglioma brain surgery, or in good health (not recorded which). The CDR3 loop is CASSSPVLAGPGHEQFF. The CDR3 bases are TGTGCCAGCAGTTCGCCGGTACTAGCGGGGCCGGGGCATGAGCAGTTCTTC.